The clone carrying this T cell receptor beta chain was counted ten times or more. Its antigen is still unknown. This library used roughly 400 ng RNA and molecular barcoded adaptors spanning alpha/delta and beta/gamma chains. TCRdb used MiXCR to reprocess the reads, holding one entry per CDR3 protein. The table includes roughly 82,000 distinct CDR3 sequences, 12% detected once. This sample was included in a study of read filtering for tumor transcriptome and immune sequencing. The wider study: Among patients, some 17 were male and approximately 15 female, aged roughly 45 to 80 (mean about 70).

Findings and limits, study-wide: IR-seq and RNA-seq agreed better without single-read clonotypes. IR-seq captured clonotypes deeper and more reliably than RNA-seq.

Sequenced sample: a population of CD138-negative cells sorted from bone marrow. The source is a donor aged 40 or over with multiple myeloma.

The CDR3 region has the DNA TGTGCCAGCTCACCAGGGACAGGGGGCGGGTACGAGCAGTACTTC. It specifies CASSPGTGGGYEQYF. The chain carries TRBV18 and TRBJ2-7; 12 bases are shared with TRBD1. V dropped 2 bases and J dropped 4; count of bases not matched to a gene: 3. Germline V gene sequence: CDR1 KGHSH, CDR2 LQKENI. The CDR3 spans 15 residues. Looking up the rest from reference TRBV18 and TRBJ2-7 gives the full variable domain: NAGVMQNPRHLVRRRGQEARLRCSPMKGHSHVYWYRQLPEEGLKFMVYLQKENIIDESGMPKERFSAEFPKEGPSILRIQQVVRGDSAAYFCASSPGTGGGYEQYFGPGTRLTVT.